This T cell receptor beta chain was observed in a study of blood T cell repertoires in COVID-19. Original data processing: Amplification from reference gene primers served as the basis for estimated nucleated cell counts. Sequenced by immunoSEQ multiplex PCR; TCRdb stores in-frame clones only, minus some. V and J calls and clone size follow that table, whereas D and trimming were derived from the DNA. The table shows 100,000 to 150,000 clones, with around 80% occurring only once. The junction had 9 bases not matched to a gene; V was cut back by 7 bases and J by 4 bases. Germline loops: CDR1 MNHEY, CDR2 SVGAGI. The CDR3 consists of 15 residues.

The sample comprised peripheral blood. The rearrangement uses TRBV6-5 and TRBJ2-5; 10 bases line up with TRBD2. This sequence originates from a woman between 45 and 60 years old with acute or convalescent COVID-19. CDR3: CASTSGGAGGETQYF. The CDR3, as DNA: TGTGCCAGCACCAGCGGGGGGGCCGGAGGAGAGACCCAGTACTTC.